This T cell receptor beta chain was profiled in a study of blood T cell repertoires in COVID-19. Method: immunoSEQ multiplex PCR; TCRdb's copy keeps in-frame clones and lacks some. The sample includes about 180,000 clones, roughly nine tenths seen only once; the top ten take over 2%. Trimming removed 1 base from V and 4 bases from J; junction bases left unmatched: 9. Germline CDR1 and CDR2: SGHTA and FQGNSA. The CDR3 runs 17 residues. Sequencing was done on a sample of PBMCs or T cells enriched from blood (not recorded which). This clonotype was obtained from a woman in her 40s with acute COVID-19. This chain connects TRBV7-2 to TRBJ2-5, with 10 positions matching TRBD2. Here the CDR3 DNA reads TGTGCCAGCAGCTTAGACTTAGAAGCGGGAGGGAGAGAGACCCAGTACTTC. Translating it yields CASSLDLEAGGRETQYF.